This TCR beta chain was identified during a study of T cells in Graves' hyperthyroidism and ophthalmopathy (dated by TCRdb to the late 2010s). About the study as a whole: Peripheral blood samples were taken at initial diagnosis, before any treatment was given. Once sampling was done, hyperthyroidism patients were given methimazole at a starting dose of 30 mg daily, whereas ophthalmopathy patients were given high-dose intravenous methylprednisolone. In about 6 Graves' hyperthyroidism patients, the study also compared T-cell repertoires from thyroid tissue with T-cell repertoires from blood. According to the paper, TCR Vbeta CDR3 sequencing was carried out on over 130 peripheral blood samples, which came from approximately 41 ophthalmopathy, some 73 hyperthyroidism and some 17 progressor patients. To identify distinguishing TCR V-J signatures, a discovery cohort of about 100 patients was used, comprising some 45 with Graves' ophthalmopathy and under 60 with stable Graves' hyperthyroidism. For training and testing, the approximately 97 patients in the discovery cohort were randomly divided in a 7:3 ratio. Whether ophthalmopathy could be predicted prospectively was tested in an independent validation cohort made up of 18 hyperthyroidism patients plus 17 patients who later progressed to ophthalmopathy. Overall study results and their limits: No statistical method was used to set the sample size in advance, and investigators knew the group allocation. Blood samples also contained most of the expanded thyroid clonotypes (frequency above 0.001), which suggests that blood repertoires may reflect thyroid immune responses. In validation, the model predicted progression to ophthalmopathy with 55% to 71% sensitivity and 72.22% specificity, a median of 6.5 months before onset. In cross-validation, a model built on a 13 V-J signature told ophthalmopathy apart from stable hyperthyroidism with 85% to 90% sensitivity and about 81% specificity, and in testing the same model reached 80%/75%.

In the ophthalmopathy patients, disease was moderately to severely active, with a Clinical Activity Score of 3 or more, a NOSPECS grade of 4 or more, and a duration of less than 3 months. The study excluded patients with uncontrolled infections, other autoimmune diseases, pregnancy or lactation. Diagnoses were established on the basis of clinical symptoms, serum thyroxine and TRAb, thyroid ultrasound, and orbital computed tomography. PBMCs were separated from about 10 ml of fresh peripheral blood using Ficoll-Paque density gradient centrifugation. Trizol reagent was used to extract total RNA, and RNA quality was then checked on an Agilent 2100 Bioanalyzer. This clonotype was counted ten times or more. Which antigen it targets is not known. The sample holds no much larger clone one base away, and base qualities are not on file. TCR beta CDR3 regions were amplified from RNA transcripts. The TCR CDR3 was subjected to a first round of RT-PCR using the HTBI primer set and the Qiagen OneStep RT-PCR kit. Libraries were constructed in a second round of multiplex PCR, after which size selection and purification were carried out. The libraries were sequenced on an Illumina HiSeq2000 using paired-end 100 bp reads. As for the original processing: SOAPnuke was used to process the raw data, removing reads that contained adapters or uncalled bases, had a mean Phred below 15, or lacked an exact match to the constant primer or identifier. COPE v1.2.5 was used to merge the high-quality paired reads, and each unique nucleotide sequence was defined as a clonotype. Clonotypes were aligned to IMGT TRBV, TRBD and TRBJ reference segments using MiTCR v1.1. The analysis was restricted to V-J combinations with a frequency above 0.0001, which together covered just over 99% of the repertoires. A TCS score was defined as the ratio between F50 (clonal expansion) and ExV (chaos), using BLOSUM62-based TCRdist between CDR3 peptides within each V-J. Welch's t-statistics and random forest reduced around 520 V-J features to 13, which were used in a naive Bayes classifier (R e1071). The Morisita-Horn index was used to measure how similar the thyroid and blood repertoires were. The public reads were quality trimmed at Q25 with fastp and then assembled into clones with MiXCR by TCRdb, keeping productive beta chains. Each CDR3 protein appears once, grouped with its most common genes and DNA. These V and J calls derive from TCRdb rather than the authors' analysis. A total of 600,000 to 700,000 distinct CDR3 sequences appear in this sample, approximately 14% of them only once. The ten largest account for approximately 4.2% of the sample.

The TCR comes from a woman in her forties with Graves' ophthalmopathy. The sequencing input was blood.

The CDR3 loop reads CASSLTGDEQYF. The sequenced DNA: TGTGCCAGCAGCCTCACAGGGGACGAGCAGTACTTC. The chain joins TRBV11-2 to TRBJ2-7, and 7 junction bases match TRBD1. The CDR3, from cysteine to phenylalanine, totals 12 residues. Only CDR3 DNA remains: 36 bases, in frame from the first base. For CDR1 and CDR2, the germline V gene lists SGHAT and FQNNGV. Trimming removed 5 bases from V and 5 bases from J; the gene matches leave 3 bases unexplained. The variable domain in full, with residues beyond the CDR3 obtained from the reference TRBV11-2 and TRBJ2-7 genes, is EAGVAQSPRYKIIEKRQSVAFWCNPISGHATLYWYQQILGQGPKLLIQFQNNGVVDDSQLPKDRFSAERLKGVDSTLKIQPAKLEDSAVYLCASSLTGDEQYFGPGTRLTVT.